One T cell receptor (beta chain) is described in this entry. Its specificity is unknown. The read stops 3 residues short of the end of the CDR3; the missing end is completed from the germline J gene. This entry belongs to a study of T cell clonality in common variable immunodeficiency. Overall study results and limits: Reportedly, TCR beta sequences from common variable immunodeficiency showed fewer deletions and N-nucleotide insertions. CVID subjects had higher TCRbeta clonality than healthy controls, most marked in about a third.

Donors gave roughly 5 to 8 ml heparinized peripheral whole blood. Sequenced by immunoSEQ multiplex PCR; TCRdb stores in-frame clones only, minus some. The data show approximately 34,000 clones, with none appearing a single time. From germline, CDR1 is SEHNR and CDR2 FQNEAQ (reference sequence). This CDR3 contains 13 residues. Trimming took 7 bases from V and 6 from J, leaving 12 bases between them. The genes are TRBV7-9 and TRBJ1-4; tentatively, D is TRBD1 (6 bases). The origin of this receptor is a person aged 18 to 70 in good health. The specimen was peripheral blood mononuclear cells. CDR3 residues: CASTQGPYEKLFF. CDR3 bases read: TGTGCCAGCACCCAGGGGCCCTATGAAAAA. The entire variable domain, with the rest obtained from reference TRBV7-9 and TRBJ1-4, is as follows: DTGVSQNPRHKITKRGQNVTFRCDPISEHNRLYWYRQTLGQGPEFLTYFQNEAQLEKSRLLSDRFSAERPKGSFSTLEIQRTEQGDSAMYLCASTQGPYEKLFFGSGTQLSVL.